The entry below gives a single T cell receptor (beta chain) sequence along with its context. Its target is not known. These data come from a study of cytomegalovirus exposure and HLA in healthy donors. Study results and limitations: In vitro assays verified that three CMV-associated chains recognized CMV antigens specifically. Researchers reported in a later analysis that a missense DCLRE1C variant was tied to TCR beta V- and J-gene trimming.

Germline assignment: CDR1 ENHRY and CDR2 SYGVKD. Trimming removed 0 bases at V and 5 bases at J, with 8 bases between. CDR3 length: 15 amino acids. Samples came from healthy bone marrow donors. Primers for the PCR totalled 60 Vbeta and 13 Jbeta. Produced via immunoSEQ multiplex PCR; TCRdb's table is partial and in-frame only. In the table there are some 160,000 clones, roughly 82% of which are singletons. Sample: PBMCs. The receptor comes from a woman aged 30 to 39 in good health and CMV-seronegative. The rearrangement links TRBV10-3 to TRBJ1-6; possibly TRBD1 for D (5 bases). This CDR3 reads CAISESGADNSPLHF. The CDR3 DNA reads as TGTGCCATCAGTGAGTCTGGGGCAGATAATTCACCCCTCCACTTT.